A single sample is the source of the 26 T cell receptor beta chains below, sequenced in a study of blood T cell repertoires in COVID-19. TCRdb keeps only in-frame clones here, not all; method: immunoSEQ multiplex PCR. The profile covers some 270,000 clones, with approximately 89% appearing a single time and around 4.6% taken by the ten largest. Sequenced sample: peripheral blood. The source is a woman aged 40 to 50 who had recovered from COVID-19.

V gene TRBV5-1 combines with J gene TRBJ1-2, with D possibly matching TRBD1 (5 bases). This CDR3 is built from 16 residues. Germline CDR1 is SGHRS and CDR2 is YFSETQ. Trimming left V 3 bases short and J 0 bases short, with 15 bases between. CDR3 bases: TGCGCCAGCAGCTGGGACTCGGGGGGAACTAACTATGGCTACACCTTC. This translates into CASSWDSGGTNYGYTF.

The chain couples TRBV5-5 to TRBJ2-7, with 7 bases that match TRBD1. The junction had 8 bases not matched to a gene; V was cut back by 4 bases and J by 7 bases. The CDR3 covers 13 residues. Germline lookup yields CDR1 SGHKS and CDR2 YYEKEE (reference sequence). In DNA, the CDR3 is TGTGCCAGCAGCCTACGGACAGGTGGGGAGCAGTACGTC. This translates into CASSLRTGGEQYV.

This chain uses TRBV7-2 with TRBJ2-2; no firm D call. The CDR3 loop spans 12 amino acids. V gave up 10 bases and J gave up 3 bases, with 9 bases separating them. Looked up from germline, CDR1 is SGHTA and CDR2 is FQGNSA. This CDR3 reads CANFRYTGELFF. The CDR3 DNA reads TGTGCCAATTTTAGATACACCGGGGAGCTGTTTTTT.

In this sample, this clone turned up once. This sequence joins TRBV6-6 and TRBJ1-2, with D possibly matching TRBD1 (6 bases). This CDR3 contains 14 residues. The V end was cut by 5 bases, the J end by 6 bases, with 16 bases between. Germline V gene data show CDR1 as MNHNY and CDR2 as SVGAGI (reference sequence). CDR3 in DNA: TGTGCCAGCAGTGGGGGCGGCCAGGGAGATGGCTACACCTTC. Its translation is CASSGGGQGDGYTF.

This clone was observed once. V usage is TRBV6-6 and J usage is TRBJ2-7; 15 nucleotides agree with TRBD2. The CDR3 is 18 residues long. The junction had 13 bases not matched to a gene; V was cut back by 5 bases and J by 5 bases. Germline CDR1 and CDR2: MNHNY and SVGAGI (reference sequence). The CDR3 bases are TGTGCCAGCAGTCGATTGTGGGGACTAGCGGGAGGTACCCACGAGCAGTACGTC. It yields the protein CASSRLWGLAGGTHEQYV.

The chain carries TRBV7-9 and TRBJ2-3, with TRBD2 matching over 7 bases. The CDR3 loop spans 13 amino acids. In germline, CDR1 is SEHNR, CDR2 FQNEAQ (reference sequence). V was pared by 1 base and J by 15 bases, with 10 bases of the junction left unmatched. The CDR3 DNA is TGTGCCAGCAGCTTAGAGCCCGGACTAGGCACTTATTTT. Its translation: CASSLEPGLGTYF.

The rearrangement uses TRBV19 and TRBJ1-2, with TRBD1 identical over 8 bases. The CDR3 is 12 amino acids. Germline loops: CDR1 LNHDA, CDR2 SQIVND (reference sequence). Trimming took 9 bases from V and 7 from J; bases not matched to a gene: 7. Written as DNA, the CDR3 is TGTGCCAGCGCGACAGGGGTCGGTGGCTACACCTTC. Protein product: CASATGVGGYTF.

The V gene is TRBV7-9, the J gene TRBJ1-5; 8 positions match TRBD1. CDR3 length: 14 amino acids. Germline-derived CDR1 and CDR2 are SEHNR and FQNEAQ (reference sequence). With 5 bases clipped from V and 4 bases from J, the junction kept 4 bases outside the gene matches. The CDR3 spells CASSTGQGNQPQHF. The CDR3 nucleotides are TGTGCCAGCAGCACTGGACAGGGAAATCAGCCCCAGCATTTT.

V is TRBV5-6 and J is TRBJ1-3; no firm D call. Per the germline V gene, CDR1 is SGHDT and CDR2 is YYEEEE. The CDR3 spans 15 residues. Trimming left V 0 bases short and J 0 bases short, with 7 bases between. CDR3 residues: CASSLARISGNTIYF. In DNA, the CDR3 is TGTGCCAGCAGCTTGGCCAGAATCTCTGGAAACACCATATATTTT.

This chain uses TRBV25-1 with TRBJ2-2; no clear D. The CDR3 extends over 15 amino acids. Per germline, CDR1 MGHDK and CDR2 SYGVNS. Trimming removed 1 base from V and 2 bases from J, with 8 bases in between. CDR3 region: CASSESVSNTGELFF. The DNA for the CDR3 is TGTGCCAGCAGTGAATCAGTAAGTAACACCGGGGAGCTGTTTTTT.

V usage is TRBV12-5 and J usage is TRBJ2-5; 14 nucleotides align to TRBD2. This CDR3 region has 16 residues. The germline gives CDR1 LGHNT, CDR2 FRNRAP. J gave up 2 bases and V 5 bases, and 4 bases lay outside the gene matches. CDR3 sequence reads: CASGLGTSGGQETQYF. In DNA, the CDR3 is TGTGCTAGTGGTCTCGGGACTAGCGGGGGACAAGAGACCCAGTACTTC.

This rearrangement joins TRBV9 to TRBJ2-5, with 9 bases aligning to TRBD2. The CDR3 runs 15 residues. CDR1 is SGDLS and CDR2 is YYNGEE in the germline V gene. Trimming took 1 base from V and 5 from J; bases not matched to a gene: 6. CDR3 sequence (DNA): TGTGCCAGCAGCGTAATGGCGGGGGGGCTGGAGACCCAGTACTTC. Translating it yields CASSVMAGGLETQYF.

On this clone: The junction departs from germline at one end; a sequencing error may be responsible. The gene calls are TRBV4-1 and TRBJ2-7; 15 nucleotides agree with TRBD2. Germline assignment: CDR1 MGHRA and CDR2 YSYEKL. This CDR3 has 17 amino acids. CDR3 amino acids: CARSQGLAGGLWGEQYF. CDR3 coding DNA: TGCGCCCGCAGCCAAGGACTAGCGGGGGGGCTATGGGGTGAGCAGTACTTC.

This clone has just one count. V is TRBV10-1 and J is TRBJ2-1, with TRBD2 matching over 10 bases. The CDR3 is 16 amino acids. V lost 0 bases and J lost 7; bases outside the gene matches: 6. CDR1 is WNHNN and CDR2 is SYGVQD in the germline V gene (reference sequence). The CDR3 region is CASSESERGGINEQFF. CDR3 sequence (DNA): TGCGCCAGCAGTGAGTCGGAGCGGGGGGGCATAAATGAGCAGTTCTTC.

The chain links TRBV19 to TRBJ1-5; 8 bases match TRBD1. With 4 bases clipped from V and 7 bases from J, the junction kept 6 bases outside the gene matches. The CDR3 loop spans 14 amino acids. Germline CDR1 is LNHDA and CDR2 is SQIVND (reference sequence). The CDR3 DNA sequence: TGTGCCAGTAGTACGACAGGGGTATACCAGCCCCAGCATTTT. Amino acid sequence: CASSTTGVYQPQHF.

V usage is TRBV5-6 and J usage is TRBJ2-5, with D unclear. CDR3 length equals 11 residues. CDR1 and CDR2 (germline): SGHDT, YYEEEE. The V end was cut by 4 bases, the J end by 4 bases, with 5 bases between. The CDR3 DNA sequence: TGTGCCAGCAGCCTCTTAGAGACCCAGTACTTC. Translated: CASSLLETQYF.

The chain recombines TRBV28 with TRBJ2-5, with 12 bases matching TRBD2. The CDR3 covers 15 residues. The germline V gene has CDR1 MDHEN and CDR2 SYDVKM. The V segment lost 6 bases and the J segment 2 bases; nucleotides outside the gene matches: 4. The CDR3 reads CASRTLAGGQETQYF. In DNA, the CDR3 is TGTGCCAGCAGGACCCTAGCGGGGGGGCAAGAGACCCAGTACTTC.

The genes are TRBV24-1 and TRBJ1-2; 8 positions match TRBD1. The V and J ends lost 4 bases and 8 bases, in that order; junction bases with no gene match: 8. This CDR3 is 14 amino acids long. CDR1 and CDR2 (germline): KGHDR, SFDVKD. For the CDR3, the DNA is TGTGCCACCAGTGACACGGACAGGGTAGGGGGCTACACCTTC. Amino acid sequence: CATSDTDRVGGYTF.

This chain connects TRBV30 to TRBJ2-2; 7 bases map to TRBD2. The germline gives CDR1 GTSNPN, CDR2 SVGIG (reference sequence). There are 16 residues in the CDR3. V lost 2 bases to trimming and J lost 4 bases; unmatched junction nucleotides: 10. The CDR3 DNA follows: TGTGCCTGGAGTCCGGGACCCTCTAGCGGCACCGGGGAGCTGTTTTTT. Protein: CAWSPGPSSGTGELFF.

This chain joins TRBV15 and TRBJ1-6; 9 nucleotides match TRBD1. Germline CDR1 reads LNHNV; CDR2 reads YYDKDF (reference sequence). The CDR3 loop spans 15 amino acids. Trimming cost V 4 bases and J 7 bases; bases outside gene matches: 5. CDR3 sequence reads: CATSKGQGDNSPLHF. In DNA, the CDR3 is TGTGCCACCAGCAAGGGACAGGGAGACAATTCACCCCTCCACTTT.

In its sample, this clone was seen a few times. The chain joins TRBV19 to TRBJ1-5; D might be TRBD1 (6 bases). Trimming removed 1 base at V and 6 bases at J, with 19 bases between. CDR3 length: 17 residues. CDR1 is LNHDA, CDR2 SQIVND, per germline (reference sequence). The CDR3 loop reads CASSIGPGTWLRQPQHF. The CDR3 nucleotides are TGTGCCAGTAGTATAGGGCCGGGGACATGGCTGCGTCAGCCCCAGCATTTT.

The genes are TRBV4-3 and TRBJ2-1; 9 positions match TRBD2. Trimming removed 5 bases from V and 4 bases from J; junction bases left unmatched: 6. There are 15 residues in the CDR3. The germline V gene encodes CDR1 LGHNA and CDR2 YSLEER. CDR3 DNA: TGCGCCAGCAGCGCCCGACTAGCGGAGTACAATGAGCAGTTCTTC. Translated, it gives CASSARLAEYNEQFF.

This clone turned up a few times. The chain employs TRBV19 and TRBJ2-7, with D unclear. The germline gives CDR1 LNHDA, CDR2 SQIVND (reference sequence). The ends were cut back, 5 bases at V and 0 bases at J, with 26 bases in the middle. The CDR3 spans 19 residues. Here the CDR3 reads CASSPSRVPLLPNSYEQYV. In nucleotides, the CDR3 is TGTGCCAGTAGTCCGAGCCGGGTCCCCCTGCTCCCCAACTCCTACGAGCAGTACGTC.

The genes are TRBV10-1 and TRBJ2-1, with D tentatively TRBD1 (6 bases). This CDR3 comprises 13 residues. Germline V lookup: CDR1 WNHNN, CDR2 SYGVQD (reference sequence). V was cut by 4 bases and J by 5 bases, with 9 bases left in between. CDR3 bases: TGCGCCAGCAGTGTAGCAGGGGACAATGAGCAGTTCTTC. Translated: CASSVAGDNEQFF.

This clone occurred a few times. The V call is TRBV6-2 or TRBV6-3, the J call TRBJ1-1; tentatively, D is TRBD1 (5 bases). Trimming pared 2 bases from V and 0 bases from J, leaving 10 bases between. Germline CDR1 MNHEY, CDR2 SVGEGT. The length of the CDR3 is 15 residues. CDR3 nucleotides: TGTGCCAGCAGTTACGTCGCAGGGATGAACACTGAAGCTTTCTTT. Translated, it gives CASSYVAGMNTEAFF.

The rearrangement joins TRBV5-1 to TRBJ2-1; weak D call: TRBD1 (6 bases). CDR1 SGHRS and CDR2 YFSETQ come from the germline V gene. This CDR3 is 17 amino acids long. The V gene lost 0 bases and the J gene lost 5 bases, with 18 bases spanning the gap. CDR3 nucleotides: TGCGCCAGCAGCTTGGGGGGACACCTCACCACAAACAATGAGCAGTTCTTC. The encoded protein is CASSLGGHLTTNNEQFF.